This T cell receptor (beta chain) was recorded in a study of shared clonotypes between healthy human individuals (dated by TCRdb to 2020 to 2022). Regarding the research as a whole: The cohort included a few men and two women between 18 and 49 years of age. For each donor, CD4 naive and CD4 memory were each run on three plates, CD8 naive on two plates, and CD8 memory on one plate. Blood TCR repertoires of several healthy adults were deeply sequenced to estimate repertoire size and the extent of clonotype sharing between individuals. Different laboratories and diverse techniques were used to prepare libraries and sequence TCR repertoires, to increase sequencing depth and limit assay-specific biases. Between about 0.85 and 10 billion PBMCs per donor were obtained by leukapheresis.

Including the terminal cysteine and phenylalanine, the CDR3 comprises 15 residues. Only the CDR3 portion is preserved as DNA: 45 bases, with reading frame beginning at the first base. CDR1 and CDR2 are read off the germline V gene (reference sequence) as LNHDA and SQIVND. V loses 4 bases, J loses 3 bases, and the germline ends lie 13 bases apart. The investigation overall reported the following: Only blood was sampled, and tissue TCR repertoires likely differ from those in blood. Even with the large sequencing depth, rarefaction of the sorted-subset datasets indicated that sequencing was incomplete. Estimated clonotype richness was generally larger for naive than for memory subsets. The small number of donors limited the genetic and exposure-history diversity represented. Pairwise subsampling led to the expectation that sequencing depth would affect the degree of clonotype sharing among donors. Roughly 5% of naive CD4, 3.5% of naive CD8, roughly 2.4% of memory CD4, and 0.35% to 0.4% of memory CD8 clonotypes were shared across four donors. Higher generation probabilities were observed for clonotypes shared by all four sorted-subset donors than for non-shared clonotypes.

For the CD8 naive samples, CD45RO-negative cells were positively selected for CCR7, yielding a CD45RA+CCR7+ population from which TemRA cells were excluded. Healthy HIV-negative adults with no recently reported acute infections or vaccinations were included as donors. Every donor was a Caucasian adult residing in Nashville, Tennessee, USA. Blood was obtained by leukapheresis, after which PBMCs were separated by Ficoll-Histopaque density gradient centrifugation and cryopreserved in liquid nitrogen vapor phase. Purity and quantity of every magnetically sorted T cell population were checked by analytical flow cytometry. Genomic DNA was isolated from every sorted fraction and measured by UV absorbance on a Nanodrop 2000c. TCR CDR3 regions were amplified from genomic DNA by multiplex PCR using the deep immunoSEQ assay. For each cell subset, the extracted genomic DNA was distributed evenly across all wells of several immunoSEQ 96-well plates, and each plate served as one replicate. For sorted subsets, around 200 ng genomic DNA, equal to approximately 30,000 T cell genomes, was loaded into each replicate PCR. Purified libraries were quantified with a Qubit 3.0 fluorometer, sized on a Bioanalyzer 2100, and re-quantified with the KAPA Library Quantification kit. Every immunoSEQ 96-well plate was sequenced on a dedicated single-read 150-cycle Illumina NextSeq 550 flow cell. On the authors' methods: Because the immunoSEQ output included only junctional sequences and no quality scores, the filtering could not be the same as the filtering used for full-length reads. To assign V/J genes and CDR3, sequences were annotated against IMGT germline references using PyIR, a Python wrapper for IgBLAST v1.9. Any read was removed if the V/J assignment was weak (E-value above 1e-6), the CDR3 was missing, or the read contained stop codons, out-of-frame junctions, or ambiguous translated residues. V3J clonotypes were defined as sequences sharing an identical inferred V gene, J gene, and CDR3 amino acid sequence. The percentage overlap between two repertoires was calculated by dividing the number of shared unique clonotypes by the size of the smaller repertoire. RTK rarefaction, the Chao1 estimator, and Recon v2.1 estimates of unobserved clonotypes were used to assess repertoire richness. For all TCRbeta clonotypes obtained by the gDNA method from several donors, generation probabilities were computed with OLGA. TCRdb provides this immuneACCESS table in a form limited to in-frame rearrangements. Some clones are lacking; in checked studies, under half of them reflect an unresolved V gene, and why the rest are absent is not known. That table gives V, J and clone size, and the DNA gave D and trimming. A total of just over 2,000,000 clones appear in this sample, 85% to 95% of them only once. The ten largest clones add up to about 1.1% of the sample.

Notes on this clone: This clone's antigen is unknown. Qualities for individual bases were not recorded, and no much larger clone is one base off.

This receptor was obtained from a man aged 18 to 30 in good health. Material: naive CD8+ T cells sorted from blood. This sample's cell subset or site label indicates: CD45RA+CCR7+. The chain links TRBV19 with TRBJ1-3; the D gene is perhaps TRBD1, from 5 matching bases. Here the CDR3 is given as CASSNWGSFGNTIYF. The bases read TGTGCCAGTAGTAACTGGGGCTCATTTGGAAACACCATATATTTT.